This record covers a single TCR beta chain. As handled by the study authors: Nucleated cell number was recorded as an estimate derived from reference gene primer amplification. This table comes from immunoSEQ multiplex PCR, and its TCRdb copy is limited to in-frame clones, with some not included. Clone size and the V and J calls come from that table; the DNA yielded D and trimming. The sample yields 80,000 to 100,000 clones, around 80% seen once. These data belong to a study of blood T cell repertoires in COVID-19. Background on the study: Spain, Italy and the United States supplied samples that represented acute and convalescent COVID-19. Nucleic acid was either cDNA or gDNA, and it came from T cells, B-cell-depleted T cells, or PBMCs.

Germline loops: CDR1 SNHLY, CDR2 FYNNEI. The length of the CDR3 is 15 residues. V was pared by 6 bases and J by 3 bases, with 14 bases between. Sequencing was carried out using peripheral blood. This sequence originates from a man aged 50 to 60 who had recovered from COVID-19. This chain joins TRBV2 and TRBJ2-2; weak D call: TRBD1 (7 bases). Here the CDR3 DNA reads TGTGCCAGCAGCAGGGGGGCAGCTTACACCGGGGAGCTGTTTTTT. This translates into CASSRGAAYTGELFF.